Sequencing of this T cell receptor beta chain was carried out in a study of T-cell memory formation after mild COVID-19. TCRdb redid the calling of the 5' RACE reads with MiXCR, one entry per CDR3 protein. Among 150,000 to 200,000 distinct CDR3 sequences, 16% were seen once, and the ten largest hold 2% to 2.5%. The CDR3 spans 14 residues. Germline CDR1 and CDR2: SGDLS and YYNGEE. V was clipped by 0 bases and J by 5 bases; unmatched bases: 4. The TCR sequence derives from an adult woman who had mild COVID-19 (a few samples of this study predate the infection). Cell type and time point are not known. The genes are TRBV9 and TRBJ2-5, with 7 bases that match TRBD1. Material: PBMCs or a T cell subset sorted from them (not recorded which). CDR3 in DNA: TGTGCCAGCAGCGTAGCGGGACAGAGGGAGACCCAGTACTTC. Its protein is CASSVAGQRETQYF.